The rows below give T cell receptor beta chains drawn from one sample of a study of blood T cell repertoires in COVID-19. Some clones are missing from TCRdb's copy, which holds only in-frame ones; the method was immunoSEQ multiplex PCR. The table records roughly 180,000 clones, roughly 84% of them present only once. The sample was PBMCs or T cells enriched from blood (not recorded which). The receptors shown here come from a man aged 55 to 70 who had recovered from COVID-19. CDR3s include the opening cysteine and the closing phenylalanine or tryptophan. The D gene is left open where the match is weak. The size entry is marked missing in some rows and otherwise reads once, few, many or a size class.

V: TRBV30
J: TRBJ2-3
size: .
D: .
CDR3: CAWSPQAGHTDTQYF
DNA: TGTGCCTGGTCCCCCCAAGCAGGGCACACAGATACGCAGTATTTT

V: TRBV19
J: TRBJ1-6
size: .
D: .
CDR3: CASSIGGDSPLHF
DNA: TGTGCCAGTAGTATCGGAGGGGATTCACCCCTCCACTTT

V: TRBV27
J: TRBJ2-7
size: .
D: .
CDR3: CASSSTYEQYF
DNA: TGTGCCAGCAGTTCAACCTACGAGCAGTACTTC

V: TRBV19
J: TRBJ1-1
size: .
D: TRBD1
CDR3: CASSIPSGTGATSDRTEAFF
DNA: TGTGCCAGTAGTATCCCTTCGGGGACAGGGGCAACCTCGGATCGCACTGAAGCTTTCTTT

V: TRBV7-8
J: TRBJ1-6
size: .
D: .
CDR3: CASSPLSSYNSPLHF
DNA: TGTGCCAGCAGCCCCCTGAGCTCCTATAATTCACCCCTCCACTTT

V: TRBV6-1
J: TRBJ2-7
size: .
D: TRBD1
CDR3: CASSEAGDSAFDEQYF
DNA: TGTGCCAGCAGTGAAGCGGGGGACAGCGCTTTCGACGAGCAGTACTTC

V: TRBV19
J: TRBJ2-1
size: few
D: TRBD2
CDR3: CASSILAEEYNEQFF
DNA: TGTGCCAGTAGTATACTAGCGGAGGAGTACAATGAGCAGTTCTTC

V: TRBV11-2
J: TRBJ2-3
size: .
D: TRBD2
CDR3: CASSLDGRESDTQYF
DNA: TGTGCCAGCAGCTTAGATGGGCGGGAGTCAGATACGCAGTATTTT

V: TRBV5-4
J: TRBJ2-1
size: .
D: .
CDR3: CASSLFSGDEQFF
DNA: TGTGCCAGCAGCTTGTTCTCGGGAGATGAGCAGTTCTTC

V: TRBV6-5
J: TRBJ1-5
size: .
D: .
CDR3: CASGATGSTNQPQHF
DNA: TGTGCCAGCGGAGCTACAGGGAGTACCAATCAGCCCCAGCATTTT

V: TRBV6-4
J: TRBJ1-5
size: few
D: TRBD1
CDR3: CASSKTGSNQPQHF
DNA: TGTGCCAGCAGTAAGACAGGGAGCAATCAGCCCCAGCATTTT

V: TRBV19
J: TRBJ2-4
size: .
D: .
CDR3: CASSNRPEENIQYF
DNA: TGTGCCAGTAGTAACAGACCGGAGGAAAACATTCAGTACTTC

V: TRBV28
J: TRBJ2-5
size: .
D: .
CDR3: CASSSGQRGQETQYF
DNA: TGTGCCAGCAGTTCCGGACAGAGGGGGCAAGAGACCCAGTACTTC

V: TRBV7-2
J: TRBJ2-7
size: .
D: TRBD2
CDR3: CASSLVAGWDEQYF
DNA: TGTGCCAGCAGCTTAGTAGCGGGATGGGACGAGCAGTACTTC

V: TRBV7-8
J: TRBJ2-3
size: .
D: .
CDR3: CASSLGWRDGGDTQYF
DNA: TGTGCCAGCAGCTTAGGATGGCGGGACGGGGGAGATACGCAGTATTTT

V: TRBV19
J: TRBJ1-6
size: .
D: TRBD1
CDR3: CASSFPGTGNNSPLHF
DNA: TGTGCCAGTAGTTTTCCCGGGACAGGGAATAATTCACCCCTCCACTTT

V: TRBV19
J: TRBJ2-7
size: .
D: TRBD1
CDR3: CASSPTGGQSYEQYF
DNA: TGTGCCAGTAGTCCAACAGGGGGCCAATCCTACGAGCAGTACTTC

V: TRBV6-5
J: TRBJ2-1
size: .
D: TRBD1
CDR3: CASKPGQGNNEQFF
DNA: TGTGCCAGCAAACCGGGACAGGGAAACAATGAGCAGTTCTTC

V: TRBV2
J: TRBJ2-5
size: .
D: TRBD1
CDR3: CASHSGQGAMQETQYF
DNA: TGTGCCAGTCACTCGGGACAGGGGGCGATGCAAGAGACCCAGTACTTC

V: TRBV3-1/TRBV3-2
J: TRBJ2-3
size: .
D: TRBD2
CDR3: CASSPFAGGTDTQYF
DNA: TGTGCCAGCAGCCCCTTTGCGGGGGGCACAGATACGCAGTATTTT

V: TRBV6-2/TRBV6-3
J: TRBJ2-1
size: .
D: TRBD2
CDR3: CASRPQLAASYNEQFF
DNA: TGTGCCAGCAGACCTCAACTAGCGGCCTCCTACAATGAGCAGTTCTTC

V: TRBV9
J: TRBJ1-1
size: .
D: .
CDR3: CASSPLYEAFF
DNA: TGTGCCAGCAGCCCCCTTTATGAAGCTTTCTTT

V: TRBV19
J: TRBJ2-3
size: .
D: .
CDR3: CASRLGVPPDTQYF
DNA: TGTGCCAGTAGATTGGGAGTCCCACCAGATACGCAGTATTTT

V: TRBV30
J: TRBJ2-5
size: .
D: .
CDR3: CAWSTSFRGGWETQYF
DNA: TGTGCCTGGAGTACCTCCTTTAGGGGGGGCTGGGAGACCCAGTACTTC

V: TRBV28
J: TRBJ1-5
size: .
D: TRBD1
CDR3: CASSHQGGQPQHF
DNA: TGTGCCAGCAGCCACCAGGGGGGTCAGCCCCAGCATTTT

V: TRBV28
J: TRBJ2-1
size: .
D: TRBD1
CDR3: CASSLSGGRDEQFF
DNA: TGTGCCAGCAGTTTATCAGGGGGCCGGGATGAGCAGTTCTTC

V: TRBV24-1
J: TRBJ2-1
size: .
D: .
CDR3: CATSDFLQGMDEQFF
DNA: TGTGCCACCAGTGATTTTTTGCAGGGGATGGATGAGCAGTTCTTC

V: TRBV6-1
J: TRBJ2-7
size: .
D: .
CDR3: CASSEDGRGPSYEQYF
DNA: TGTGCCAGCAGTGAAGATGGGCGGGGGCCCTCCTACGAGCAGTACTTC

V: TRBV28
J: TRBJ2-7
size: .
D: TRBD1
CDR3: CASSLFGGTGLPAPYEQYF
DNA: TGTGCCAGCAGTTTATTTGGTGGGACAGGCCTGCCTGCCCCTTACGAGCAGTACTTC

V: TRBV7-3
J: TRBJ2-1
size: .
D: TRBD2
CDR3: CASSTGLAGPSYNEQFF
DNA: TGTGCCAGCAGCACTGGACTAGCGGGGCCCTCCTACAATGAGCAGTTCTTC

V: TRBV7-2
J: TRBJ2-7
size: .
D: .
CDR3: CASSFRTPYEQYF
DNA: TGTGCCAGCAGCTTCAGGACACCCTACGAGCAGTACTTC

V: TRBV3-1/TRBV3-2
J: TRBJ1-2
size: .
D: TRBD1
CDR3: CASSQVNRGLNYGYTF
DNA: TGTGCCAGCAGCCAAGTTAACAGGGGGTTGAACTATGGCTACACCTTC

V: TRBV5-1
J: TRBJ2-2
size: .
D: TRBD1
CDR3: CASSRQGTYTGELFF
DNA: TGCGCCAGCAGCCGACAGGGGACCTACACCGGGGAGCTGTTTTTT

V: TRBV28
J: TRBJ2-3
size: .
D: .
CDR3: CASSRTATADTQYF
DNA: TGTGCCAGCAGTCGAACGGCTACAGCAGATACGCAGTATTTT

V: TRBV19
J: TRBJ1-5
size: .
D: .
CDR3: CASSIGGADNQPQHF
DNA: TGTGCCAGTAGTATTGGGGGGGCAGATAATCAGCCCCAGCATTTT

V: TRBV6-5
J: TRBJ2-6
size: .
D: .
CDR3: CASSPSRVSANVLTF
DNA: TGTGCCAGCAGCCCCTCTCGAGTCTCGGCCAACGTCCTGACTTTC

V: TRBV19
J: TRBJ2-2
size: .
D: .
CDR3: CASSISVAGSGELFF
DNA: TGTGCCAGTAGTATTTCAGTGGCGGGTTCCGGGGAGCTGTTTTTT

V: TRBV5-1
J: TRBJ1-5
size: .
D: .
CDR3: CASSPKGDQPQHF
DNA: TGCGCCAGCAGCCCAAAGGGGGATCAGCCCCAGCATTTT